What follows are 15 T cell receptor beta chains derived from one specimen sequenced in a study of shared clonotypes between healthy human individuals. Profiled with immunoSEQ multiplex PCR; TCRdb holds only in-frame clones, not every one. This table holds about 2.4 million clones, around 90% found once. Sequenced material: naive CD4+ T cells sorted from blood. As for subset: CD45RA+ positively selected. These receptors were obtained from a man aged 18 to 30 in good health.

The chain recombines TRBV6-5 with TRBJ2-7, with 10 positions matching TRBD1. J gave up 6 bases and V 6 bases, and 5 bases lay outside the gene matches. The CDR3 spans 13 residues. Germline-derived CDR1 and CDR2 are MNHEY and SVGAGI. The CDR3 sequence: CASSDRGQSEQYF. CDR3 bases: TGTGCCAGCAGCGACAGGGGGCAAAGCGAGCAGTACTTC.

Points on this clone: Other DNA variants within this sample encode the same CDR3. The chain is built from TRBV18 and TRBJ2-5, with D unresolved. The V end lost 3 bases, the J end lost 5 bases, and 10 bases lay between the germline ends. This CDR3 is built from 13 residues. Germline V gene lookup returns CDR1 KGHSH and CDR2 LQKENI. DNA for the CDR3: TGTGCCAGCTCACCGGGCCAGAGGGAGACCCAGTACTTC. Its protein product is CASSPGQRETQYF.

The chain combines TRBV6-1 with TRBJ2-7; tentatively, D is TRBD2 (6 bases). The CDR3 is 15 amino acids. V gave up 6 bases and J gave up 0 bases, with 15 bases separating them. From germline, CDR1 is MNHNS and CDR2 SASEGT. CDR3 in amino acids: CASRGLQSFSYEQYF. In DNA, the CDR3 is TGTGCCAGCAGGGGACTCCAATCTTTCTCCTACGAGCAGTACTTC.

On this clone itself: This CDR3 is also generated by other DNA sequences in the sample. The rearrangement uses TRBV10-1 and TRBJ2-5; D is tentatively TRBD1 or TRBD2 (5 bases each). Germline lookup yields CDR1 WNHNN and CDR2 SYGVQD (reference sequence). V lost 4 bases, J lost 4 bases, and 10 bases lay in between. The CDR3 covers 13 residues. CDR3 residues: CASSGSGGETQYF. The CDR3 region has the DNA TGCGCCAGCAGTGGATCTGGGGGAGAGACCCAGTACTTC.

V usage is TRBV18 and J usage is TRBJ1-5, with D possibly matching TRBD1 (5 bases). Germline CDR1 and CDR2: KGHSH and LQKENI. V lost 6 bases, J lost 5 bases, and 11 bases lay in between. The CDR3 sequence is 13 residues long. CDR3: CASSGGRHQPQHF. The CDR3 coding sequence is TGTGCCAGCTCCGGGGGTAGGCATCAGCCCCAGCATTTT.

The chain joins TRBV10-3 to TRBJ1-2, with D possibly matching TRBD1 (5 bases). This CDR3 has 14 residues. Trimming cost V 7 bases and J 3 bases, with 15 bases left between them. The germline gives CDR1 ENHRY, CDR2 SYGVKD. This CDR3 reads CAITPGGIDYGYTF. The CDR3 bases are TGTGCCATCACCCCGGGGGGGATTGACTATGGCTACACCTTC.

This clone was seen once. J is TRBJ2-5 and V is TRBV30; D gene uncertain. Near its end, the DNA agrees better with TRBJ2-7, so the J call may be wrong. Germline V gives CDR1 GTSNPN, CDR2 SVGIG (reference sequence). This CDR3 spans 13 amino acids. The CDR3 DNA follows: TGTGCCTGGAGTGTTTCTTGGGTCTACGAGCAGTACTTC. Translation: CAWSVSWVYEQYF.

The genes are TRBV18 and TRBJ1-4, with D maybe TRBD1 (6 bases). The CDR3 extends over 15 amino acids. Trimming pared 2 bases from V and 5 bases from J, leaving 12 bases between. In germline, CDR1 is KGHSH, CDR2 LQKENI. CDR3 DNA sequence: TGTGCCAGCTCACCAGTAGGACAGAAGAATGAAAAACTGTTTTTT. Protein: CASSPVGQKNEKLFF.

Points on this clone: The same CDR3 also results from other DNA sequences found in this sample. The V gene is TRBV9, the J gene TRBJ2-2, with 9 bases identical to TRBD2. The CDR3 consists of 17 residues. Germline loops: CDR1 SGDLS, CDR2 YYNGEE. Trimming cost V 0 bases and J 2 bases; bases outside gene matches: 5. The CDR3 bases are TGTGCCAGCAGCGTAGGTCTAGCGGGGCCTAACACCGGGGAGCTGTTTTTT. Its protein is CASSVGLAGPNTGELFF.

This chain joins TRBV7-6 and TRBJ2-7; TRBD2 is a possible D gene (5 bases). V was cut by 4 bases and J by 7 bases, with 23 bases left in between. Germline CDR1 and CDR2: SGHVS and FNYEAQ. The CDR3 loop spans 16 amino acids. The DNA of the CDR3 is TGTGCCAGCAGCTCTCACCCCGCCGCTCGGGATGGGGAGCAGTACTTC. It specifies CASSSHPAARDGEQYF.

The gene calls are TRBV9 and TRBJ2-7, with D perhaps TRBD1 (6 bases). This CDR3 contains 14 residues. Germline V gene lookup returns CDR1 SGDLS and CDR2 YYNGEE. The V end lost 3 bases, the J end lost 6 bases, and 16 bases lay between the germline ends. CDR3 DNA sequence: TGTGCCAGCAGCGGACAGGTTCATTCGACCGAGCAGTACTTC. Translating gives CASSGQVHSTEQYF.

This rearrangement joins TRBV5-1 to TRBJ2-1; weak D call: TRBD1 (5 bases). There are 15 residues in the CDR3. CDR1 SGHRS and CDR2 YFSETQ come from the germline V gene. Trimming pared 5 bases from V and 4 bases from J, leaving 16 bases between. The CDR3 region is CASSSSPTGYNEQFF. CDR3 bases: TGCGCCAGCAGTTCTTCCCCAACAGGTTACAATGAGCAGTTCTTC.

The rearrangement joins TRBV6-1 to TRBJ2-3; 9 positions agree with TRBD2. Trimming removed 4 bases from V and 5 bases from J; junction bases left unmatched: 10. Germline CDR1 MNHNS, CDR2 SASEGT. There are 16 residues in the CDR3. The CDR3: CASSARYSGRRDTQYF. The CDR3 nucleotides read TGTGCCAGCAGTGCTAGATATAGCGGGAGAAGAGATACGCAGTATTTT.

As concerns this clone: The same CDR3 also results from other DNA sequences found in this sample. CDR3 bases: TGTGCCAGCAGCCAGGGACAGGGAGGAGAGACCCAGTACTTC. It translates to CASSQGQGGETQYF. V usage is TRBV5-4 and J usage is TRBJ2-5, with 9 nucleotides matching TRBD1. Germline assignment: CDR1 SGHNT and CDR2 YYREEE (reference sequence). Trimming cost V 4 bases and J 4 bases; bases outside gene matches: 5. This CDR3 contains 14 residues.

The chain couples TRBV6-1 to TRBJ2-2; D not resolved. From germline, CDR1 is MNHNS and CDR2 SASEGT. V shed 2 bases and J shed 0 bases, with 19 bases lying between them. This CDR3 is 19 amino acids long. CDR3 nucleotide sequence: TGTGCCAGCAGTGAAACCTCTTTGGGCACGTTCGCGAACACCGGGGAGCTGTTTTTT. Its translation: CASSETSLGTFANTGELFF.